This entry lists 16 T cell receptor beta chains sequenced from one sample in a study of shared clonotypes between healthy human individuals. The assay was immunoSEQ multiplex PCR, and TCRdb's table has in-frame clones only and misses some. This table holds nearly 750,000 clones, around 70% found once. The sample was memory CD4+ T cells sorted from blood. The subset was: CD45RA-negative fraction. The receptors derive from a woman younger than 45 in good health.

This clone was counted only a few times. The chain links TRBV18 to TRBJ2-5; D possibly corresponds to TRBD2 (5 bases). There are 13 residues in the CDR3. Germline V CDR1 and CDR2: KGHSH, LQKENI. V was trimmed by 5 bases and J by 3 bases, leaving 10 bases between them. CDR3 region: CASSFGEEETQYF. The CDR3 DNA is TGTGCCAGCTCATTCGGGGAAGAAGAGACCCAGTACTTC.

The table lists this clone with a few counts. The genes are TRBV10-2 and TRBJ2-7; the D gene could be TRBD1 or TRBD2 (6 bases each). Between the trimmed V and J ends, which lost 6 bases and 2 bases, there was a span of 11 bases. Germline-derived CDR1 and CDR2 are WSHSY and SAAADI. The CDR3 sequence is 13 residues long. The DNA for the CDR3 is TGCGCCAGCAGGGGGGGCGCAACCTACGAGCAGTACTTC. It is translated as CASRGGATYEQYF.

This clone was seen a single time. The V gene is TRBV28, the J gene TRBJ1-5; tentative D call: TRBD1 (6 bases). This CDR3 region has 22 residues. V was trimmed by 1 base and J by 5 bases, leaving 33 bases between them. CDR1 is MDHEN, CDR2 SYDVKM, per germline. The CDR3, as DNA: TGTGCCAGCAGTTTATTGCGCCGACATCTACAGGGCGCTACGATCCACGATCAGCCCCAGCATTTT. It codes for CASSLLRRHLQGATIHDQPQHF. The whole variable domain, filled in from reference TRBV28 and TRBJ1-5, reads DVKVTQSSRYLVKRTGEKVFLECVQDMDHENMFWYRQDPGLGLRLIYFSYDVKMKEKGDIPEGYSVSREKKERFSLILESASTNQTSMYLCASSLLRRHLQGATIHDQPQHFGDGTRLSIL.

The V gene is TRBV28, the J gene TRBJ1-1, with 12 bases that match TRBD1. This CDR3 spans 14 amino acids. Germline trimming cut 3 bases from V and 10 bases from J; bases unmatched to any gene: 6. Looked up from germline, CDR1 is MDHEN and CDR2 is SYDVKM. This CDR3 reads CASSLGQGAWTAFF. CDR3 bases: TGTGCCAGCAGTTTGGGACAGGGGGCCTGGACAGCTTTCTTT.

The J gene is TRBJ2-2, the V gene TRBV4-2, with 7 bases that match TRBD2. Trimming at V came to 5 bases and at J to 6 bases, leaving 15 bases not matched to a gene. The CDR3 runs to 17 residues. Germline values: CDR1 LGHNA, CDR2 YNFKEQ. The CDR3: CASSEETSAALSGELFF. The CDR3 DNA sequence: TGTGCCAGCAGCGAGGAAACTAGCGCCGCTTTGTCCGGGGAGCTGTTTTTT.

Regarding this clone: Other nucleotide sequences in the sample specify the same CDR3. This chain links TRBV5-1 with TRBJ2-7, with unresolved D. The CDR3 contains 14 residues. The V gene's germline CDR1 is SGHRS and CDR2 YFSETQ. V was trimmed by 1 base and J by 0 bases, leaving 8 bases between them. The CDR3: CASSLWTASYEQYF. The CDR3, as DNA: TGCGCCAGCAGCTTGTGGACGGCCTCCTACGAGCAGTACTTC.

The V gene is TRBV7-8, the J gene TRBJ1-5, with TRBD1 matching over 8 bases. Unmatched junction bases numbered 8, after V lost 3 bases and J lost 4 bases. Germline V CDR1 and CDR2: SGHVS, FQNEAQ. This CDR3 is built from 16 residues. The CDR3 is CASSFAGQGANQPQHF. Here the CDR3 DNA reads TGTGCCAGCAGCTTTGCCGGACAGGGTGCTAATCAGCCCCAGCATTTT.

The chain employs TRBV13 and TRBJ2-7, with 7 nucleotides matching TRBD2. Trimming took 2 bases from V and 7 from J; bases not matched to a gene: 5. Germline values: CDR1 PRHDT, CDR2 FYEKMQ (reference sequence). The length of the CDR3 is 13 residues. The CDR3: CASSLYGGGEQYF. CDR3 in DNA: TGTGCCAGCAGCTTATACGGCGGGGGTGAGCAGTACTTC.

This clone showed up just a few times. The chain joins TRBV19 to TRBJ2-2; 10 bases are shared with TRBD1. Germline CDR1 is LNHDA and CDR2 is SQIVND (reference sequence). V shed 10 bases, J shed 6 bases, and the junction held 11 bases outside the gene matches. CDR3 size: 15 residues. CDR3 loop: CATTLGTGAPGELFF. The CDR3 nucleotides read TGTGCCACCACTCTGGGGACAGGGGCTCCCGGGGAGCTGTTTTTT.

The chain carries TRBV19 and TRBJ1-5; D is possibly TRBD1 (5 bases). The CDR3 contains 14 residues. Trimming pared 6 bases from V and 4 bases from J, leaving 13 bases between. Germline loops: CDR1 LNHDA, CDR2 SQIVND (reference sequence). The CDR3 sequence is CASRPERTNQPQHF. The DNA of the CDR3 is TGTGCCAGTAGACCGGAAAGGACAAATCAGCCCCAGCATTTT. Complete variable domain (other parts from reference TRBV19 and TRBJ1-5): DGGITQSPKYLFRKEGQNVTLSCEQNLNHDAMYWYRQDPGQGLRLIYYSQIVNDFQKGDIAEGYSVSREKKESFPLTVTSAQKNPTAFYLCASRPERTNQPQHFGDGTRLSIL.

The rearrangement joins TRBV10-3 to TRBJ2-3; D ambiguous. Germline CDR1 ENHRY, CDR2 SYGVKD. V was shortened by 4 bases and J by 2 bases, with 4 bases between the two germline ends. CDR3 size: 12 residues. The CDR3 region is CAISAHTDTQYF. The DNA of the CDR3 is TGTGCCATCAGTGCACACACAGATACGCAGTATTTT.

A single count supports this clone. This chain joins TRBV2 and TRBJ1-4, with 9 bases lining up with TRBD1. The germline CDR1 and CDR2 sequences are SNHLY and FYNNEI. Unmatched junction bases numbered 0, after V lost 4 bases and J lost 0 bases. The CDR3 contains 15 residues. CDR3 sequence: CASSGDRATNEKLFF. In DNA, the CDR3 is TGTGCCAGCAGTGGGGACAGGGCAACTAATGAAAAACTGTTTTTT.

This chain joins TRBV28 and TRBJ2-1; TRBD2 matches 8 bases. The trim removed 5 bases at V and 9 bases at J, leaving 6 bases unmatched. This CDR3 comprises 13 residues. Looked up from germline, CDR1 is MDHEN and CDR2 is SYDVKM. The chain's CDR3 is CASSLRGAGEQFF. For the CDR3, the DNA is TGTGCCAGCAGTCTGCGGGGGGCGGGTGAGCAGTTCTTC.

The rearrangement links TRBV19 to TRBJ1-4; unclear D gene. V gave up 5 bases and J gave up 0 bases, with 10 bases separating them. There are 15 residues in the CDR3. Germline V gives CDR1 LNHDA, CDR2 SQIVND (reference sequence). The CDR3 DNA is TGTGCCAGTAGTGTACAGCATGCAACTAATGAAAAACTGTTTTTT. It translates to CASSVQHATNEKLFF.

The CDR3 loop reads CASSIATTSGYNEQFF. CDR3 DNA: TGTGCCAGTAGTATTGCGACGACTAGCGGCTACAATGAGCAGTTCTTC. The V gene is TRBV19, the J gene TRBJ2-1; 9 nucleotides match TRBD2. The CDR3 is 16 amino acids. CDR1 LNHDA and CDR2 SQIVND come from the germline V gene (reference sequence). Germline trimming cut 3 bases from V and 3 bases from J; bases unmatched to any gene: 6.

This clone was observed once. An end of the junction does not agree with germline; a read error may underlie this. J is TRBJ2-6 and V is TRBV19; no clear D gene. In germline, CDR1 is LNHDA, CDR2 SQIVND (reference sequence). The CDR3 length is 16 residues. CDR3 region: CASRVGSASGANVLTF. The DNA for the CDR3 is TGTGCAAGTAGGGTAGGCAGCGCCTCTGGGGCCAACGTCCTGACTTTC. Full variable domain (outside the CDR3, taken from reference TRBV19 and TRBJ2-6): DGGITQSPKYLFRKEGQNVTLSCEQNLNHDAMYWYRQDPGQGLRLIYYSQIVNDFQKGDIAEGYSVSREKKESFPLTVTSAQKNPTAFYLCASRVGSASGANVLTFGAGSRLTVL.